The clone carrying this T cell receptor (beta chain) has more than one count but fewer than ten. Its antigen remains unidentified. The entry originates in a study of blood T cells in healthy people across ages. Study-wide points: Roughly linearly, TCR beta diversity per million T cells fell as age increased.

V was clipped by 3 bases and J by 1 base; unmatched bases: 6. The germline V gene has CDR1 SGHTA and CDR2 FQGNSA. There are 17 residues in the CDR3. Using a J-beta primer mix together with a sample-barcoded 5' primer, a second PCR was run for about 7 to 12 cycles. The authors tagged each cDNA molecule using a template-switch adaptor with 12 random nucleotides. TCRdb re-derived calls from the 5' RACE reads in MiXCR, one entry per CDR3 protein. This sample has roughly 790,000 distinct CDR3 sequences, with roughly 44% found just once. Individuals who donated were healthy Caucasians from Russia aged roughly 6 to 100.

This receptor was taken from a woman aged 55-69 years in good health. Sample: blood. The chain recombines TRBV7-2 with TRBJ2-3, with 11 bases fitting TRBD2. The CDR3 nucleotides read TGTGCCAGCAGCTTGATAGCGGGGGGGCTCGGCACAGATACGCAGTATTTT. Its protein is CASSLIAGGLGTDTQYF.